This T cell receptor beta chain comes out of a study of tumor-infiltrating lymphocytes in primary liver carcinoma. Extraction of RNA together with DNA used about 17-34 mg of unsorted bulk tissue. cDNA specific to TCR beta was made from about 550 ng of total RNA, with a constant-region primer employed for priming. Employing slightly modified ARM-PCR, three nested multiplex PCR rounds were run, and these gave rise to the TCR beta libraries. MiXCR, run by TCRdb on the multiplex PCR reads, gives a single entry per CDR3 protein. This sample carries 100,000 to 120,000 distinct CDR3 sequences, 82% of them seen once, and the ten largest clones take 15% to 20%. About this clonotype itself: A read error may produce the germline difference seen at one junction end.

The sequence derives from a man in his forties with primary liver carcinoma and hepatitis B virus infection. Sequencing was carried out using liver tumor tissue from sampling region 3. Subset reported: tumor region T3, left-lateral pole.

CDR3: CSAGGGASQPQHF. CDR3 coding DNA: TGTAGCGCCGGAGGGGGAGCGAGTCAGCCCCAGCATTTC. The V and J genes are TRBV29-1 and TRBJ1-5; D possibly corresponds to TRBD1 (6 bases). Germline CDR1 SQVTM, CDR2 ANQGSEA. The length of the CDR3 is 13 residues.